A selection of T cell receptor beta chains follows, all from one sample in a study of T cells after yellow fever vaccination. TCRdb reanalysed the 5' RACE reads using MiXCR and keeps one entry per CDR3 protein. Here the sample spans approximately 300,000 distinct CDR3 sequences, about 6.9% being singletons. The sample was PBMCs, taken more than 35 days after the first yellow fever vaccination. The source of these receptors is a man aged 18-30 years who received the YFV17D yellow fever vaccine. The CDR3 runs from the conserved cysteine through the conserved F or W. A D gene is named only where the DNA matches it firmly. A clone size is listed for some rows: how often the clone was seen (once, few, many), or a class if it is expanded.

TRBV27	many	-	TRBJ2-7	TGTGCCAGCAGTTCAATAAAGGGGACGAGGCAGTACTTC	CASSSIKGTRQYF
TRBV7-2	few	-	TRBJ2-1	TGTGCCAGCAGCTTCCCCCGGACAAATTACAATGAGCAGTTCTTC	CASSFPRTNYNEQFF
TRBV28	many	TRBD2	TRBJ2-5	TGTGCCAGCAGTCCACCTAGCGGGGCCAACCAAGAGACCCAGTACTTC	CASSPPSGANQETQYF
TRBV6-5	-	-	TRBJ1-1	TGTGCCAGCAGTTACCTGGGACTGACGAACACTGAAGCTTTCTTT	CASSYLGLTNTEAFF
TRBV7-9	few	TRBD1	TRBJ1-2	TGTGCCAGCGGAGGCGACAGGGCTACTAACTATGGCTACACCTTC	CASGGDRATNYGYTF
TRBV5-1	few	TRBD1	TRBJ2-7	TGCGCCAGCAGCTTCGGAACAGGGGGGACCAACGAGCAGTACTTC	CASSFGTGGTNEQYF
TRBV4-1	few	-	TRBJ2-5	TGCGCCAGCAGCCAAGGCCTAGGCAGGAGGGGAGAGACCCAGTACTTC	CASSQGLGRRGETQYF
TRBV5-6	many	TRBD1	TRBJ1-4	TGTGCCAGCAGCTTCGGACAGGGTTACGAAAAACTGTTTTTT	CASSFGQGYEKLFF
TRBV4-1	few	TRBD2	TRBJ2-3	TGCGCCAGCAGCCAAGATCGTCTCAGGGTGGAAGGCGGGGGGACAGATACGCAGTATTTT	CASSQDRLRVEGGGTDTQYF
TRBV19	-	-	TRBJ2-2	TGTGCCAGTAGTATAGTGTGGGGGAACACCGGGGAGCTGTTTTTT	CASSIVWGNTGELFF
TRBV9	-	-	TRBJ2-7	TGTGCCAGCACCAGGGATTTGGGGTCCTACGAGCAGTACTTC	CASTRDLGSYEQYF
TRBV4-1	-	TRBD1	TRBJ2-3	TGCGCCAGCAGCCGAACTTATCGGGACAGACCTAGCACAGATACGCAGTATTTT	CASSRTYRDRPSTDTQYF
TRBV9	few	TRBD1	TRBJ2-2	TGTGCCAGCAGCGTAGAGGGGGCCAGGGAGCTGTTTTTT	CASSVEGARELFF
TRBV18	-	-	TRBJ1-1	TGTGCCAGCTCACCACCGGTCCGGAACGAAGCTTTCTTT	CASSPPVRNEAFF
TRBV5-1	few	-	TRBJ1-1	TGCGCCAGCAGCCCATTGGCCACGGGGAACACTGAAGCTTTCTTT	CASSPLATGNTEAFF
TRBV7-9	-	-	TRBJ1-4	TGTGCCAGCAGCTCGGGGTGGGAAAAACTGTTTTTT	CASSSGWEKLFF
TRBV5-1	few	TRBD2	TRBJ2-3	TGCGCCAGCAGCTTGGGGTATAGCGGGGGCACAGATACGCAGTATTTT	CASSLGYSGGTDTQYF
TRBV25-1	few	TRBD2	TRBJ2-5	TGTGCCAGCAGTGAGGCCCGGACTAGGCAAGAGACCCAGTACTTC	CASSEARTRQETQYF
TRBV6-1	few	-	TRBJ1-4	TGTGCCAGCAGTCCAGACCCAGGGGTGGAAAAACTGTTTTTT	CASSPDPGVEKLFF
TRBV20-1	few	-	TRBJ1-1	TGCAGTGCTAGAGACCGCCGCGGGGGCCACACTGAAGCTTTCTTT	CSARDRRGGHTEAFF
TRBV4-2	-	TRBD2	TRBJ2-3	TGTGCCAGCAGCCAGAGTCCGGGACTAGCGGGGGGCACGCAGTATTTT	CASSQSPGLAGGTQYF
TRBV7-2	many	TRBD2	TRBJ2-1	TGTGCCAGCGTTCTTTTAGCGGGATACAATGAGCAGTTCTTC	CASVLLAGYNEQFF
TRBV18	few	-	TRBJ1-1	TGTGCCAGCTCAACCCAGGGTAAAGCGAGGACTGAAGCTTTCTTT	CASSTQGKARTEAFF
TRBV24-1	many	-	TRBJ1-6	TGTGCCACCACTCGAGCCCCGGGGGGTAATTCACCCCTCCACTTT	CATTRAPGGNSPLHF
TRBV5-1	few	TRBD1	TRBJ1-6	TGCGCCAGCAGCCACTCAGACAGGGGTAATTCACCCCTCCACTTT	CASSHSDRGNSPLHF
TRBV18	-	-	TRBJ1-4	TGTGCCAGCTCAAAACCGAATGAAAAACTGTTTTTT	CASSKPNEKLFF
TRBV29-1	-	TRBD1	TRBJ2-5	TGCAGCGTAATGGGACAGAACTACCAAGAGACCCAGTACTTC	CSVMGQNYQETQYF
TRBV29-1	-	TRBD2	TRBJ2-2	TGCAGCGCCCACACTAGCGCGAACACCGGGGAGCTGTTTTTT	CSAHTSANTGELFF
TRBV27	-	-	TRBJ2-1	TGTGCCAGCAGTACCCTAGGGTCCGCCTACAATGAGCAGTTCTTC	CASSTLGSAYNEQFF
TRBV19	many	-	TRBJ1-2	TGTGCCAGTACCGGGCGACAAGACACTAACTATGGCTACACCTTC	CASTGRQDTNYGYTF
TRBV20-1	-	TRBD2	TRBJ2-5	TGCAGTGCTAGAGCGGGGGGGCCGGGGGAGACCCAGTACTTC	CSARAGGPGETQYF
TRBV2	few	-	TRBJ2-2	TGTGCCAGCAGTGGATGGGGAGGGGAGCTGTTTTTT	CASSGWGGELFF
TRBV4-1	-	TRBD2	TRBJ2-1	TGCGCCAGCAGCCAACTGACTAGCGGGGGGGCCGGGAATGAGCAGTTCTTC	CASSQLTSGGAGNEQFF
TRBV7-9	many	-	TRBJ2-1	TGTGCCAGCACACGTAGCGGTCAAAGCTCCTACAATGAGCAGTTCTTC	CASTRSGQSSYNEQFF
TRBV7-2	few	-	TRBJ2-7	TGTGCCAGCAGCTCCAACTACAACTCCTACGAGCAGTACTTC	CASSSNYNSYEQYF
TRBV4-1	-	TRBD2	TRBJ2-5	TGCGCCAGCAGCCACCCTAGCGGGAGGACAACCCAGTACTTC	CASSHPSGRTTQYF
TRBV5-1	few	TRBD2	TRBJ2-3	TGCGCCAGCAGCTCCAATAGCGGGGGGAGCACAGATACGCAGTATTTT	CASSSNSGGSTDTQYF
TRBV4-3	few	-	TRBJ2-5	TGCGCCAGCAGCGCTCAAATCGGCGAGACCCAGTACTTC	CASSAQIGETQYF
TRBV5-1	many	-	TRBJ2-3	TGTGCCAGCAGCTTAGCAGGGGCAGGGACAGATACGCAGTATTTT	CASSLAGAGTDTQYF
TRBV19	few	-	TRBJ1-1	TGTGCCAGTAGGCCAATAAAGTGGGGCACTGAAGCTTTCTTT	CASRPIKWGTEAFF
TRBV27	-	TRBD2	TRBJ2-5	TGTGCCAGCAGTACAGTACTAGCGAGGGAGACCCATTACTTC	CASSTVLARETHYF
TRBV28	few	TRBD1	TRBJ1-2	TGTGCCAGCAACTACAGGGGAAGTAACTATGGCTACACCTTC	CASNYRGSNYGYTF
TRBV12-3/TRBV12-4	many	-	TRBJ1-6	TGTGCCAGCACCCTACGGAGCTCCTATAATTCACCCCTCCACTTT	CASTLRSSYNSPLHF
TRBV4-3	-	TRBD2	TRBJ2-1	TGCGCCAGCAGCCTAGGGACTAGCGGGGAGAATGAGCAGTTCTTC	CASSLGTSGENEQFF
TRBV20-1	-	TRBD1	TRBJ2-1	TGCAGTGCTGGGACAGGGCAATGGGATGAGCAGTTCTTC	CSAGTGQWDEQFF
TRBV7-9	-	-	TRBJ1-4	TGTGCCAGCAGCTCCACTTTTGGCAGCGAAAAACTGTTTTTT	CASSSTFGSEKLFF
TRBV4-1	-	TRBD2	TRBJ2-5	TGCGCCAGCAGCCCCTCACCTAGCGGGGGGAACCAAGAGACCCAGTACTTC	CASSPSPSGGNQETQYF
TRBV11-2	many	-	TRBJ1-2	TGTGCCAGCAGCTTAGAAGGGCCAGGGGCCTCTAACTATGGCTACACCTTC	CASSLEGPGASNYGYTF
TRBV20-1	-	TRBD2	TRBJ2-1	TGCAGTGCTTCTAGCGGGGGGGTAGGTAGTTCCTACAATGAGCAGTTCTTC	CSASSGGVGSSYNEQFF
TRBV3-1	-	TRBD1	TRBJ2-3	TGTGCCAGCAGCCAAGGCCGGGACAGGGTGTCAGATACGCAGTATTTT	CASSQGRDRVSDTQYF
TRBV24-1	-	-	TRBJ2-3	TGTGCCACCAGAGGGGTCGGGGATACGCAGTATTTT	CATRGVGDTQYF
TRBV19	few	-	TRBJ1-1	TGTGCCAGTAGTCTCCGGAGTGCGAACACTGAAGCTTTCTTT	CASSLRSANTEAFF
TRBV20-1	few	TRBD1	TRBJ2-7	TGCAGTGCTAAGAGGGGAATGTGGGACAGGGGGTTCGACGAGCAGTACTTC	CSAKRGMWDRGFDEQYF
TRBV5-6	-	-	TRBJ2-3	TGTGCCAGCAGCTTGGCCAATTCAGATACGCAGTATTTT	CASSLANSDTQYF
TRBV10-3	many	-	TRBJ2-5	TGTGCCATCAGTGGGGCACCGGGTGACAAAGAGACCCAGTACTTC	CAISGAPGDKETQYF
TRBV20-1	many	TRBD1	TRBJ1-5	TGCAGTGCTAGAGATCGGACAGGGGGAGGGCATCAGCCCCAGCATTTT	CSARDRTGGGHQPQHF
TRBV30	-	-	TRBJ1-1	TGTGCCTGGAGTGTACTGAACACTGAAGCTTTCTTT	CAWSVLNTEAFF
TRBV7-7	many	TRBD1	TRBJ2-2	TGTGCCAGCAGCTTGGACAGGGGGACCGGGGAGCTGTTTTTT	CASSLDRGTGELFF
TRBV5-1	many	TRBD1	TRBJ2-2	TGCGCCAGCAGCGTCCTGGGACAGGGTAGCACCGGGGAGCTGTTTTTT	CASSVLGQGSTGELFF
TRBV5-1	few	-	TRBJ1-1	TGCGCCAGCAGGGTAGCGAACACTGAAGCTTTCTTT	CASRVANTEAFF